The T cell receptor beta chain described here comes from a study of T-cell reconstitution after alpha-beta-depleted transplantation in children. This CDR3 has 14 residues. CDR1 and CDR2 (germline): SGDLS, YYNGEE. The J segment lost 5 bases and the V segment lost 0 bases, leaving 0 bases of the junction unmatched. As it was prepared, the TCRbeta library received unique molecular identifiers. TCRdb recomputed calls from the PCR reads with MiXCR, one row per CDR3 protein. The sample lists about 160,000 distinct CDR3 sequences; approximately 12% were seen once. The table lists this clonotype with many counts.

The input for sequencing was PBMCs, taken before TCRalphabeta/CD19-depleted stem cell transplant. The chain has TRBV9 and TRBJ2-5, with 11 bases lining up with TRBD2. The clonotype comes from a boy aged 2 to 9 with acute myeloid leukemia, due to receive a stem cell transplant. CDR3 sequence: CASSVGTSGETQYF. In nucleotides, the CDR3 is TGTGCCAGCAGCGTAGGGACTAGCGGGGAGACCCAGTACTTC.